This T cell receptor beta chain was found in a study of identical twins. MiXCR was run by TCRdb on the 5' RACE reads, yielding one entry per CDR3 protein. Among roughly 720,000 distinct CDR3 sequences, about 20% were seen once, and the ten largest hold about an eighth. This clonotype was seen a handful of times. The CDR3 loop spans 15 amino acids. Unmatched junction bases numbered 4, after V lost 2 bases and J lost 7 bases. Separately, the same data were catalogued under a study of T cells expressing NK-cell markers.

Sequencing used PBMCs. The chain links TRBV12-3 or TRBV12-4 to TRBJ2-7, with 14 bases aligning to TRBD2. The sequence was obtained from a woman younger than 30 in good health. The CDR3 coding sequence is TGTGCCAGCAGTTTACGGGGACTAGCGGGAGTTGAGCAGTACTTC. Amino acids: CASSLRGLAGVEQYF.